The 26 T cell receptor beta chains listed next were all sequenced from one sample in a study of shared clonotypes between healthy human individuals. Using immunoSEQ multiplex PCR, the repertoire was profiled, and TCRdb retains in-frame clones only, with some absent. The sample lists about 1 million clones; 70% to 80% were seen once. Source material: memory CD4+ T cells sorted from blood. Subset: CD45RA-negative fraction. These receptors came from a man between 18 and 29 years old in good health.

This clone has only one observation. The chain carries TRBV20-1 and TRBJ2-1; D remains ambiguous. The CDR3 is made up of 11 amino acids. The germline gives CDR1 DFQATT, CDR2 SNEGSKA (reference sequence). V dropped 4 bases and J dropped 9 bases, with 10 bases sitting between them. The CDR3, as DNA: TGCAGTGCTATCGCGGCGGTTGAGCAGTTCTTC. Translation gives CSAIAAVEQFF.

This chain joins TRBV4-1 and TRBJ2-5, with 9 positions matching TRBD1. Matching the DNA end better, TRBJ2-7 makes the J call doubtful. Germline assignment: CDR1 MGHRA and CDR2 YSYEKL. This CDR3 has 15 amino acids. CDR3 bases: TGCGCCAGCAGCCAAGAGGGGACAGGGTCCTACGAGCAGTACTTC. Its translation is CASSQEGTGSYEQYF.

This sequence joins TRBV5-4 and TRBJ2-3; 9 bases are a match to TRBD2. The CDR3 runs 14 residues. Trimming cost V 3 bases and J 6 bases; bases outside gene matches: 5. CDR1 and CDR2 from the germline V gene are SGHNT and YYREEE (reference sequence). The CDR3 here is CASSYGLASDTQYF. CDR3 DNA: TGTGCCAGCAGCTACGGACTAGCGTCCGATACGCAGTATTTT.

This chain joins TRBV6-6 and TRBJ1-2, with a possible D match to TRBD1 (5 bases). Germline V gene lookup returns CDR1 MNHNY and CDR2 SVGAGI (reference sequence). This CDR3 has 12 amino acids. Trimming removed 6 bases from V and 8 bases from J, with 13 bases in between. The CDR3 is CASSQGPGGYTF. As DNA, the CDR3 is TGTGCCAGCAGCCAGGGCCCTGGGGGCTACACCTTC.

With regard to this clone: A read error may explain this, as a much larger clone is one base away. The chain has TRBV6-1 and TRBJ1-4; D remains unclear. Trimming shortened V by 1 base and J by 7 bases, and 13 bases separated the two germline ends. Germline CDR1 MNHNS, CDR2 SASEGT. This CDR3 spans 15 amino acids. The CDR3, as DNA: TGTGCCAGCAGTGAAGTGTGGGCAGCGGCTGAAAAACTGTTTTTT. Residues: CASSEVWAAAEKLFF.

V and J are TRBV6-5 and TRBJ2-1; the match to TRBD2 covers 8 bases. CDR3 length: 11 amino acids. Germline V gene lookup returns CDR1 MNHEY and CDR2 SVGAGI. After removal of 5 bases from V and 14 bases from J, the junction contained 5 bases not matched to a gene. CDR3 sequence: CASSTGTRKFF. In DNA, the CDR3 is TGTGCCAGCAGTACCGGGACTAGAAAGTTCTTC.

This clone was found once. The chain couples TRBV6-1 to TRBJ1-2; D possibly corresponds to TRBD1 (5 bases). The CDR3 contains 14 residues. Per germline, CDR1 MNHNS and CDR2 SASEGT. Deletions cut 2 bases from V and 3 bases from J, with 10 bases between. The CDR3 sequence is CASSEQGLHYGYTF. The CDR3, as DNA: TGTGCCAGCAGTGAACAGGGATTGCACTATGGCTACACCTTC.

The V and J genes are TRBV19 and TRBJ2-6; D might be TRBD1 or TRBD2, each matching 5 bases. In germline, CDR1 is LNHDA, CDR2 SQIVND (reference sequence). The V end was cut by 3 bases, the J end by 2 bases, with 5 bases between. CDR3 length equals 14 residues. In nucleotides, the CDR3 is TGTGCCAGTAGTATGGGGGCTGGGGCCAACGTCCTGACTTTC. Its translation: CASSMGAGANVLTF.

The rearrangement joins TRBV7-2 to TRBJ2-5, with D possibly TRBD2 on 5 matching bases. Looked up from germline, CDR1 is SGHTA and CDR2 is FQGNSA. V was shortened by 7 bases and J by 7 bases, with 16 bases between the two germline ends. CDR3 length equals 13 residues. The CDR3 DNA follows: TGTGCCAGCACCCATGGAGCGGCAGGGACCCAGTACTTC. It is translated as CASTHGAAGTQYF.

CDR3 nucleotide sequence: TGTGCCAGCAGCTTACAGAAAGGCGAGACCCAGTACTTC. It yields the protein CASSLQKGETQYF. This chain connects TRBV13 to TRBJ2-5; D is undetermined. From germline, CDR1 is PRHDT and CDR2 FYEKMQ (reference sequence). This CDR3 has 13 residues. Trimming left V 2 bases short and J 5 bases short, with 9 bases between.

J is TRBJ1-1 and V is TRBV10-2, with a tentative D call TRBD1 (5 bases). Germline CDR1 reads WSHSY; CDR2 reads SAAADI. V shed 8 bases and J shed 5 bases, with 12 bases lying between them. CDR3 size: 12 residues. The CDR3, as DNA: TGCGCCAGCCTGGGCAGGGAAACTGAAGCTTTCTTT. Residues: CASLGRETEAFF.

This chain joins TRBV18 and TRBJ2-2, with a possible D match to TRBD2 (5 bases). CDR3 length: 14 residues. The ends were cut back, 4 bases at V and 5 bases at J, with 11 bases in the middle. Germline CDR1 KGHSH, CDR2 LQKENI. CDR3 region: CASSQTRETGELFF. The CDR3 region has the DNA TGTGCCAGCTCACAAACTAGGGAGACCGGGGAGCTGTTTTTT.

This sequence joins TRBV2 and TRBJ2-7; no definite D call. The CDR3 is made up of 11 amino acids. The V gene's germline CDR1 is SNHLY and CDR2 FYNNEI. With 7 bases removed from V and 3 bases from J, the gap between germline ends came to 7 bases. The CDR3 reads CASILIYEQYF. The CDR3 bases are TGTGCCAGCATCCTGATCTACGAGCAGTACTTC.

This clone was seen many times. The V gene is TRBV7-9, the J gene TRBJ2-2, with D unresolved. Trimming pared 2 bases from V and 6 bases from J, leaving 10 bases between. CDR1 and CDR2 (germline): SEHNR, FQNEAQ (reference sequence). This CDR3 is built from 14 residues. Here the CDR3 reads CASSLHEVAGELFF. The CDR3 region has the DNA TGTGCCAGCAGCTTACACGAGGTAGCCGGGGAGCTGTTTTTT.

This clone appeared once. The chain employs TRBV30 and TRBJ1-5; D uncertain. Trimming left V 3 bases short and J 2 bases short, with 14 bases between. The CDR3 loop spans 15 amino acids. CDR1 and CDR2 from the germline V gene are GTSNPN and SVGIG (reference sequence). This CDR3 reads CAWRRVAGGNQPQHF. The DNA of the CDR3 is TGTGCCTGGAGGCGGGTCGCCGGGGGCAATCAGCCCCAGCATTTT. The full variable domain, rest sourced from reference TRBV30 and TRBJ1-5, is SQTIHQWPATLVQPVGSPLSLECTVEGTSNPNLYWYRQAAGRGLQLLFYSVGIGQISSEVPQNLSASRPQDRQFILSSKKLLLSDSGFYLCAWRRVAGGNQPQHFGDGTRLSIL.

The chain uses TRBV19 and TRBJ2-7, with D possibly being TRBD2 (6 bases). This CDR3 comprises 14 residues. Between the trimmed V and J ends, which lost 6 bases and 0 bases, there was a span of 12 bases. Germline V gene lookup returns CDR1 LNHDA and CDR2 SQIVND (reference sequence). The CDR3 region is CASRRDSSSYEQYF. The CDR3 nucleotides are TGTGCCAGTAGAAGGGACTCAAGCTCCTACGAGCAGTACTTC.

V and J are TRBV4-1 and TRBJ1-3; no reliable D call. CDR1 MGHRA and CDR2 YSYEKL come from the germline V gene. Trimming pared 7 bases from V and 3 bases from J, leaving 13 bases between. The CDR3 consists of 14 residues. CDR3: CASKLSRFGNTIYF. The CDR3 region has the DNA TGCGCCAGCAAGTTATCCAGATTTGGAAACACCATATATTTT.

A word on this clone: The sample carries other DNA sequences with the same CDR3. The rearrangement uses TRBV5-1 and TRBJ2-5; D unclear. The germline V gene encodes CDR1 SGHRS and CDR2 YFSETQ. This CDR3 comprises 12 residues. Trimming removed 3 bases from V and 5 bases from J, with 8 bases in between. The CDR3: CASSSSGETQYF. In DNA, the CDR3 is TGCGCCAGCAGCTCCTCCGGGGAGACCCAGTACTTC.

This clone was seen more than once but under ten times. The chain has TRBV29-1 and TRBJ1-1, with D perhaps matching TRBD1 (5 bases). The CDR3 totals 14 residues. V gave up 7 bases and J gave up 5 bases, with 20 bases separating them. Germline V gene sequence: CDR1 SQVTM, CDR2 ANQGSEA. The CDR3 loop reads CSAPRWGSETEAFF. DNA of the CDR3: TGCAGCGCTCCTCGTTGGGGGTCCGAGACTGAAGCTTTCTTT.

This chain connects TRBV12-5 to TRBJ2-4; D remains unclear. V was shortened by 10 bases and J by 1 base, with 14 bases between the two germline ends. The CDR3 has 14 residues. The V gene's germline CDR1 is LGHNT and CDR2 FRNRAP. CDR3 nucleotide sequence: TGTGCTACCGGGCTGGGGATGGCCAAAAACATTCAGTACTTC. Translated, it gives CATGLGMAKNIQYF.

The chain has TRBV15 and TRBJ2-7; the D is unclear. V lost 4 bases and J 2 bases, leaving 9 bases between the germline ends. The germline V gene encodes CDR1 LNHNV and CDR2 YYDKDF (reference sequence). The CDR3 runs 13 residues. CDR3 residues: CATSNSQTYEQYF. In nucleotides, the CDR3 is TGTGCCACCAGCAACTCGCAGACCTACGAGCAGTACTTC.

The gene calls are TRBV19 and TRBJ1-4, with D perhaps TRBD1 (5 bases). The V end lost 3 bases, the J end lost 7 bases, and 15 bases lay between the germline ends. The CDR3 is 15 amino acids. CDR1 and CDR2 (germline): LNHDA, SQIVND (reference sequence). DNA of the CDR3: TGTGCCAGTAGTATTGGCGGCTGGGGGGGTGAAAAACTGTTTTTT. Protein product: CASSIGGWGGEKLFF.

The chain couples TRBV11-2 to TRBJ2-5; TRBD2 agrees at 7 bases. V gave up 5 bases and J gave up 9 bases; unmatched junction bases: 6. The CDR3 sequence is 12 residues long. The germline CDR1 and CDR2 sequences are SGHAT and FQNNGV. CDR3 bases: TGTGCCAGCAGCCCTGGTGGGAGGGCCCAGTACTTC. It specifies CASSPGGRAQYF.

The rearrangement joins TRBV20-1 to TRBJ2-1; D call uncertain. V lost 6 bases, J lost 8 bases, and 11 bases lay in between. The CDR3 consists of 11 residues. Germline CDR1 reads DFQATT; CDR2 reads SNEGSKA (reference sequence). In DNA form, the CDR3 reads TGCAGTGCCCCGGCACCTTATGAGCAGTTCTTC. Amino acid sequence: CSAPAPYEQFF.

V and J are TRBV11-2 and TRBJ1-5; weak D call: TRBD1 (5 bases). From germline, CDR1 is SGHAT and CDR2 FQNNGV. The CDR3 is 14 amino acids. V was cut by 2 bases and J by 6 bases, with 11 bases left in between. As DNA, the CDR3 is TGTGCCAGCAGCTTACAACAGGACGGTCAGCCCCAGCATTTT. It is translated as CASSLQQDGQPQHF.

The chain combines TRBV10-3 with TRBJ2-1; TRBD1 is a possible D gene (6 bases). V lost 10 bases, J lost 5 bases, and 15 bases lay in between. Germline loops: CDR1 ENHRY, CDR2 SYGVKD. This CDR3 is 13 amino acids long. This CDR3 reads CATQGVKDNEQFF. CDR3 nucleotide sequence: TGTGCCACACAGGGTGTGAAGGACAATGAGCAGTTCTTC.